This T cell receptor beta chain was identified during a study of blood T cell repertoires in COVID-19. Study-wide context: Acute-phase and convalescent COVID-19 samples originated in the United States, Italy and Spain. T cells, B-cell-depleted T cells, or PBMCs supplied cDNA or gDNA.

Here immunoSEQ multiplex PCR was the method, and the copy in TCRdb shows in-frame clones only, minus some. The data hold about 50,000 clones, with about 90% observed a single time. The V and J ends lost 5 bases and 4 bases respectively, with 9 bases between them. Germline CDR1 SGHTA, CDR2 FQGNSA. This CDR3 spans 13 amino acids. This receptor was identified in a human donor in a cohort sampled during active COVID-19. Source material: peripheral blood. This chain joins TRBV7-2 and TRBJ1-3, with a possible D match to TRBD1 (5 bases). As DNA, the CDR3 is TGTGCCAGCAGCGTAAACAGGGGAAACACCATATATTTT. Translated: CASSVNRGNTIYF.